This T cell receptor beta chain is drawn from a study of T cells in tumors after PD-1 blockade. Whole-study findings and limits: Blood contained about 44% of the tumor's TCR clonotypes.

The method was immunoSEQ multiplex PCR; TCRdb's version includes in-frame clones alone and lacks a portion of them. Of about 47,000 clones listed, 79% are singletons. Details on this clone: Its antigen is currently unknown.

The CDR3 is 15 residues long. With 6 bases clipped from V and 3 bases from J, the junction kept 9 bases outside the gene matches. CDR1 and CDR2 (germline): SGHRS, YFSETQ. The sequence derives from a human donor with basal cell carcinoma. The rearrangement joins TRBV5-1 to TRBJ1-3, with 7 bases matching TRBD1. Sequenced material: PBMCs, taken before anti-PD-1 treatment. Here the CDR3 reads CASTHGQAYGNTIYF. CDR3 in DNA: TGCGCCAGCACCCACGGACAGGCCTATGGAAACACCATATATTTT.